A single sample gave rise to the 32 T cell receptor beta chains below, sequenced in a study of response to subunit inactivated influenza vaccine. TCRdb reprocessed the RT-PCR reads via MiXCR and lists one record per CDR3 protein. The table includes under 550,000 distinct CDR3 sequences, roughly 8.2% detected once. This material consisted of PBMCs from blood, taken less than 30 months after vaccination. Source of these receptors: a man between 50 and 75 years old who received an inactivated influenza vaccine.

The chain links TRBV12-3 or TRBV12-4 to TRBJ2-7, with 9 bases that match TRBD1. This CDR3 region has 15 residues. After removal of 6 bases from V and 7 bases from J, the junction contained 13 bases not matched to a gene. The CDR3 region is CASSQLDRGGREQYF. The CDR3, as DNA: TGTGCCAGCAGCCAACTGGACAGGGGAGGTAGGGAGCAGTACTTC.

This clonotype was found many times. The chain uses TRBV12-3 or TRBV12-4 and TRBJ2-3, with TRBD2 identical over 10 bases. V lost 9 bases to trimming and J lost 5 bases; unmatched junction nucleotides: 14. The CDR3 is 16 amino acids. This CDR3 reads CASQRGGRFSQDTQYF. The CDR3 DNA follows: TGTGCCAGTCAGCGGGGGGGCCGATTCTCCCAAGATACGCAGTATTTT.

The sample holds a few counts of this clonotype. The rearrangement links TRBV12-3 or TRBV12-4 to TRBJ1-2; D possibly corresponds to TRBD1 (5 bases). The CDR3 extends over 17 amino acids. V lost 0 bases, J lost 2 bases, and 16 bases lay in between. The CDR3 DNA follows: TGTGCCAGCAGTTTAGCTCACCTGGCCAGGGCCAACTATGGCTACACCTTC. It yields the protein CASSLAHLARANYGYTF.

The rearrangement links TRBV2 to TRBJ2-7, with TRBD1 matching over 9 bases. The junction had 13 bases not matched to a gene; V was cut back by 6 bases and J by 7 bases. Germline V gene sequence: CDR1 SNHLY, CDR2 FYNNEI. The CDR3 extends over 15 amino acids. The CDR3 is CASSFPGQGGREQYF. The CDR3 bases are TGTGCCAGCAGCTTCCCGGGACAGGGTGGTAGGGAGCAGTACTTC.

The J gene is TRBJ1-2, the V gene TRBV4-3; TRBD1 might be the D (6 bases). CDR1 is LGHNA and CDR2 is YSLEER in the germline V gene. V was cut by 1 base and J by 4 bases, with 13 bases left in between. This CDR3 has 15 amino acids. CDR3 in amino acids: CASSQAGGLGYGYTF. The CDR3 region has the DNA TGCGCCAGCAGCCAAGCCGGGGGGCTTGGCTATGGCTACACCTTC.

The chain is built from TRBV12-3 or TRBV12-4 and TRBJ2-3; 8 bases are shared with TRBD2. The V gene end was trimmed by 8 bases and the J gene end by 5 bases; junction bases not matched to a gene: 12. The CDR3 contains 15 residues. CDR3 bases: TGTGCCAGCGGTCGAACGGGGGGGATGGGAGATACGCAGTATTTT. Translation gives CASGRTGGMGDTQYF.

This clonotype was recorded a few times. The gene calls are TRBV7-2 and TRBJ1-2; D is uncertain. Trimming left V 4 bases short and J 0 bases short, with 12 bases between. Germline V gene sequence: CDR1 SGHTA, CDR2 FQGNSA. CDR3 length: 15 residues. The DNA for the CDR3 is TGTGCCAGCAGCTCTGGTAGGGTAGCTAACTATGGCTACACCTTC. Amino acid sequence: CASSSGRVANYGYTF.

J is TRBJ2-5 and V is TRBV9; TRBD1 matches 8 bases. The CDR3 has 14 amino acids. J lost 4 bases, V lost 4 bases, and 6 bases had no gene match. The germline gives CDR1 SGDLS, CDR2 YYNGEE. The CDR3 loop is CASSKTGVGETQYF. As DNA, the CDR3 is TGTGCCAGCAGCAAGACAGGGGTTGGAGAGACCCAGTACTTC.

The CDR3 is CASSLVVSLNTEAFF. The CDR3 DNA follows: TGTGCCAGCAGCTTGGTGGTCAGCCTTAACACTGAAGCTTTCTTT. The chain carries TRBV7-9 and TRBJ1-1; D unclear. CDR1 SEHNR and CDR2 FQNEAQ come from the germline V gene (reference sequence). The CDR3 runs 15 residues. V lost 3 bases and J 2 bases, leaving 13 bases between the germline ends. The full variable domain, with the rest looked up from reference TRBV7-9 and TRBJ1-1, is DTGVSQNPRHKITKRGQNVTFRCDPISEHNRLYWYRQTLGQGPEFLTYFQNEAQLEKSRLLSDRFSAERPKGSFSTLEIQRTEQGDSAMYLCASSLVVSLNTEAFFGQGTRLTVV.

This sequence joins TRBV29-1 and TRBJ2-7, with TRBD1 matching 10 bases. This CDR3 spans 14 amino acids. The V and J ends lost 4 bases and 5 bases, in that order; junction bases with no gene match: 8. The germline CDR1 and CDR2 sequences are SQVTM and ANQGSEA. CDR3 residues: CSVGVGTGVHEQYF. In DNA form, the CDR3 reads TGCAGCGTTGGGGTCGGGACAGGGGTCCACGAGCAGTACTTC.

This chain uses TRBV11-2 with TRBJ2-5; D not resolved. The germline V gene encodes CDR1 SGHAT and CDR2 FQNNGV. The CDR3 is 13 amino acids. V lost 4 bases, J lost 5 bases, and 11 bases lay in between. The CDR3 DNA is TGTGCCAGCAGCTCTACGACACATGAGACCCAGTACTTC. Amino acid sequence: CASSSTTHETQYF.

This clonotype was seen at least ten times. The chain combines TRBV10-3 with TRBJ1-2, with TRBD1 matching 7 bases. Germline assignment: CDR1 ENHRY and CDR2 SYGVKD. V shed 3 bases and J 4 bases; nucleotides not matched to a gene: 14. The CDR3 is 17 residues long. The CDR3 region has the DNA TGTGCCATCAGTGAAACCGGGACAGCTAGAAATGGCTATGGCTACACCTTC. Its protein is CAISETGTARNGYGYTF.

This sequence joins TRBV20-1 and TRBJ2-7; D may match TRBD1 or TRBD2 (5 bases each). The V gene lost 0 bases and the J gene lost 0 bases, with 9 bases spanning the gap. Germline V gives CDR1 DFQATT, CDR2 SNEGSKA (reference sequence). The CDR3 covers 14 residues. CDR3 region: CSAREGTVSYEQYF. As DNA, the CDR3 is TGCAGTGCTAGAGAAGGGACGGTCTCCTACGAGCAGTACTTC.

This clonotype was picked up many times. Here the CDR3 DNA reads TGTGCCAGCAGTTACGACAGCCTATACACCGGGGAGCTGTTTTTT. It yields the protein CASSYDSLYTGELFF. J is TRBJ2-2 and V is TRBV6-5; D possibly corresponds to TRBD1 (5 bases). Germline V gene lookup returns CDR1 MNHEY and CDR2 SVGAGI. The CDR3 runs to 15 residues. The ends were cut back, 2 bases at V and 3 bases at J, with 10 bases in the middle.

This clonotype was recorded a few times. This chain links TRBV4-2 with TRBJ1-2, with D unclear. V was cut by 0 bases and J by 4 bases, with 15 bases left in between. CDR1 and CDR2 (germline): LGHNA, YNFKEQ. This CDR3 contains 16 residues. CDR3 amino acids: CASSQDLRVFTYGYTF. The CDR3 region has the DNA TGTGCCAGCAGCCAAGATCTGAGGGTTTTTACCTATGGCTACACCTTC.

This clonotype was detected many times. The rearrangement uses TRBV11-2 and TRBJ2-3; unclear D gene. Trimming removed 2 bases from V and 5 bases from J, with 8 bases in between. CDR1 and CDR2 from the germline V gene are SGHAT and FQNNGV. This CDR3 is 13 amino acids long. The CDR3 DNA sequence: TGTGCCAGCAGCTTATTACGGAGAGATACGCAGTATTTT. It encodes CASSLLRRDTQYF.

The chain uses TRBV27 and TRBJ2-5; no clear D. From germline, CDR1 is MNHEY and CDR2 SMNVEV (reference sequence). CDR3 size: 15 residues. Trimming cost V 6 bases and J 2 bases, with 16 bases left between them. The CDR3 DNA is TGTGCCAGCAGACTGGGTGTGAAGGGACAAGAGACCCAGTACTTC. Its translation is CASRLGVKGQETQYF.

This clonotype showed up just a few times. The V call is TRBV28, the J call TRBJ2-5; D tentatively reads TRBD1 or TRBD2 (5 bases each). Germline-derived CDR1 and CDR2 are MDHEN and SYDVKM. V was pared by 3 bases and J by 3 bases, with 17 bases between. The CDR3 is 16 amino acids. The CDR3 DNA reads TGTGCCAGCAGTTTCACCAATTTGGGGGTTGAAGAGACCCAGTACTTC. It codes for CASSFTNLGVEETQYF.

The rearrangement links TRBV6-9 to TRBJ2-7; tentative D call: TRBD2 (6 bases). Trimming took 2 bases from V and 0 from J, leaving 14 bases between them. The germline V gene encodes CDR1 MNHGY and CDR2 SVAAGI. This CDR3 is built from 16 residues. This CDR3 is CASSYLFAGSSYEQYF. As DNA, the CDR3 is TGTGCCAGCAGTTATCTTTTCGCGGGGAGCTCCTACGAGCAGTACTTC.

V and J are TRBV10-3 and TRBJ2-2; D unclear. The CDR3 has 12 residues. Germline V gene data show CDR1 as ENHRY and CDR2 as SYGVKD. With 7 bases removed from V and 5 bases from J, the gap between germline ends came to 8 bases. The CDR3 DNA is TGTGCCATCATGCAGGAGACCGGGGAGCTGTTTTTT. Translating it yields CAIMQETGELFF.

This clonotype was seen only a few times. The rearrangement links TRBV29-1 to TRBJ2-5; no clear D gene. This CDR3 contains 13 residues. Germline V gene data show CDR1 as SQVTM and CDR2 as ANQGSEA. Trimming took off 5 bases at V and 5 bases at J, with 15 bases between the two ends. The CDR3 nucleotides read TGCAGCGTTAGAGGCGGTTTAGGGGAGACCCAGTACTTC. Its translation is CSVRGGLGETQYF.

This clonotype has more than one count but fewer than ten. The CDR3, as DNA: TGTGCCAGCAGCCCCGGGGGGCCGGGAACTGAAGCTTTCTTT. Its protein is CASSPGGPGTEAFF. The chain joins TRBV12-3 or TRBV12-4 to TRBJ1-1; TRBD1 is a possible D gene (6 bases). Trimming stripped 6 bases from V and 5 bases from J, with 16 bases between. The CDR3 extends over 14 amino acids.

This clonotype has ten or more counts. The V and J genes are TRBV24-1 and TRBJ2-1; 9 bases map to TRBD1. With V trimmed by 4 bases and J by 6 bases, 9 bases remained unmatched. The germline gives CDR1 KGHDR, CDR2 SFDVKD. The CDR3 is made up of 16 amino acids. The DNA of the CDR3 is TGTGCCACCAGTGACCCAGGACAGGGGTTTACCAATGAGCAGTTCTTC. Amino acids: CATSDPGQGFTNEQFF.

In its sample, this clonotype was seen many times. V usage is TRBV2 and J usage is TRBJ1-1; D is perhaps TRBD1 (5 bases). V was cut by 6 bases and J by 0 bases, with 11 bases left in between. CDR1 SNHLY and CDR2 FYNNEI come from the germline V gene. The CDR3 runs 14 residues. Here the CDR3 reads CASSAGTLNTEAFF. The CDR3 DNA sequence: TGTGCCAGCAGCGCGGGGACGTTGAACACTGAAGCTTTCTTT.

This clonotype was seen repeatedly, ten times or more. The V gene is TRBV12-5, the J gene TRBJ2-1; 8 nucleotides line up with TRBD2. CDR3 size: 13 residues. Germline V gene sequence: CDR1 LGHNT, CDR2 FRNRAP. The trim removed 5 bases at V and 7 bases at J, leaving 4 bases unmatched. The CDR3 coding sequence is TGTGCTAGTGGTAGCGGGAGTGTAAATGAGCAGTTCTTC. Its translation: CASGSGSVNEQFF.

This clonotype was detected many times. The rearrangement uses TRBV7-9 and TRBJ1-4, with 8 bases aligning to TRBD1. CDR3 length equals 15 residues. V gave up 5 bases and J gave up 4 bases; unmatched junction bases: 6. From germline, CDR1 is SEHNR and CDR2 FQNEAQ (reference sequence). CDR3 sequence (DNA): TGTGCCAGCAGCCCCCGGACAGGGAGTAATGAAAAACTGTTTTTT. Residues: CASSPRTGSNEKLFF.

This chain uses TRBV20-1 with TRBJ2-6; TRBD2 might be the D (5 bases). The CDR3 extends over 17 amino acids. Germline V CDR1 and CDR2: DFQATT, SNEGSKA (reference sequence). The germline V and J ends were trimmed by 0 bases and 0 bases, with 12 bases remaining between them. In DNA, the CDR3 is TGCAGTGCTAGAGATGTGCTAGCACGCTCTGGGGCCAACGTCCTGACTTTC. Protein sequence: CSARDVLARSGANVLTF.

This clonotype was observed a few times. The chain employs TRBV7-8 and TRBJ1-4; D is perhaps TRBD1 (5 bases). The V gene lost 5 bases and the J gene lost 5 bases, with 9 bases spanning the gap. In germline, CDR1 is SGHVS, CDR2 FQNEAQ. CDR3 length equals 13 residues. The DNA of the CDR3 is TGTGCCAGCAGCAGAAGGGGAAATGAAAAACTGTTTTTT. It encodes CASSRRGNEKLFF. Looking up the rest from reference TRBV7-8 and TRBJ1-4 gives the full variable domain: GAGVSQSPRYKVAKRGQDVALRCDPISGHVSLFWYQQALGQGPEFLTYFQNEAQLDKSGLPSDRFFAERPEGSVSTLKIQRTQQEDSAVYLCASSRRGNEKLFFGSGTQLSVL.

The CDR3 coding sequence is TGTGCCAGCAGCCAAGGGGCCGCAAACTATGGCTACACCTTC. It encodes CASSQGAANYGYTF. The chain employs TRBV3-1 and TRBJ1-2; D unresolved. Germline V CDR1 and CDR2: LGHDT, YNNKEL (reference sequence). CDR3 length equals 14 residues. With 1 base removed from V and 2 bases from J, the gap between germline ends came to 8 bases.

This clonotype was seen a few times. V is TRBV5-1 and J is TRBJ1-2, with TRBD1 matching over 7 bases. Germline V lookup: CDR1 SGHRS, CDR2 YFSETQ. J was trimmed by 2 bases and V by 4 bases; bases with no gene match: 8. The CDR3 runs to 15 residues. CDR3 in DNA: TGCGCCAGCAGCGCCCGGACAGGCTCAAACTATGGCTACACCTTC. This sequence encodes CASSARTGSNYGYTF. Combining the CDR3 with reference TRBV5-1 and TRBJ1-2 gives the whole variable domain KAGVTQTPRYLIKTRGQQVTLSCSPISGHRSVSWYQQTPGQGLQFLFEYFSETQRNKGNFPGRFSGRQFSNSRSEMNVSTLELGDSALYLCASSARTGSNYGYTFGSGTRLTVV.

This clonotype was counted ten times or more. This sequence joins TRBV6-2 or TRBV6-3 and TRBJ1-1; maybe TRBD1 (6 bases). Trimming left V 6 bases short and J 4 bases short, with 18 bases between. Germline CDR1 and CDR2: MNHEY and SVGEGT. This CDR3 is 15 amino acids long. The CDR3: CASSRTQGTGTEAFF. The DNA of the CDR3 is TGTGCCAGCAGCCGGACACAGGGTACGGGCACTGAAGCTTTCTTT.

The chain has TRBV7-9 and TRBJ2-7, with a possible D match to TRBD1 (5 bases). Germline CDR1 reads SEHNR; CDR2 reads FQNEAQ (reference sequence). The CDR3 consists of 17 residues. V was shortened by 0 bases and J by 0 bases, with 15 bases between the two germline ends. The chain's CDR3 is CASSLAIDSLSSYEQYF. CDR3 DNA: TGTGCCAGCAGCTTAGCGATCGACAGCTTAAGCTCCTACGAGCAGTACTTC.